Listed here are 27 T cell receptor beta chains from one sample, sequenced in a study of T cell responses to AZD1222 COVID-19 vaccine (dated by TCRdb to the early 2020s). Preparation of the library involved the immunoSEQ multiplex PCR assay. Imported from immuneACCESS, the table was reduced by TCRdb to in-frame sequences with V and J called. These copies leave out some clones; in studies compared against another copy, an unresolved V gene accounts for under half, and the cause of the remainder is not known. Present in this sample are over 70,000 clones, roughly 90% of which were seen just once. The top ten clones comprise about 5.2% of the sample. The time point label of this sample denotes: about 28 days (+/-7) after the second vaccine dose. The sequenced sample was peripheral blood, obtained 28 days after the second AZD1222 dose. Receptor source: an adult who received the AZD1222 COVID-19 vaccine.

The J gene is TRBJ2-7, the V gene TRBV2; the match to TRBD1 covers 7 bases. The germline CDR1 and CDR2 sequences are SNHLY and FYNNEI. With 1 base clipped from V and 2 bases from J, the junction kept 5 bases outside the gene matches. This CDR3 is built from 15 residues. CDR3 sequence: CASSEGGTVTYEQYV. In DNA, the CDR3 is TGTGCCAGCAGTGAAGGGGGGACAGTTACCTACGAGCAGTACGTC.

This clone was seen only once. The V call is TRBV5-1, the J call TRBJ1-5; perhaps TRBD1 as D (5 bases). The CDR3 loop spans 16 amino acids. V was cut by 3 bases and J by 2 bases, with 15 bases left in between. The germline V gene encodes CDR1 SGHRS and CDR2 YFSETQ. Here the CDR3 reads CASSYGGQGGNQPQHF. The CDR3 coding sequence is TGCGCCAGCAGCTACGGTGGGCAGGGTGGCAATCAGCCCCAGCATTTT.

The chain links TRBV28 to TRBJ1-4; maybe TRBD1 (6 bases). Looked up from germline, CDR1 is MDHEN and CDR2 is SYDVKM. V was clipped by 5 bases and J by 2 bases, with 12 bases between them. The CDR3 sequence is 15 residues long. The CDR3 region is CASSTKGGTNEKLFF. In DNA, the CDR3 is TGTGCCAGCAGTACCAAGGGGGGGACTAATGAAAAACTGTTTTTT.

The chain couples TRBV10-2 to TRBJ2-7; 8 positions agree with TRBD1. The CDR3 spans 13 residues. CDR1 is WSHSY and CDR2 is SAAADI in the germline V gene. After removal of 7 bases from V and 5 bases from J, the junction contained 7 bases not matched to a gene. CDR3 residues: CASKPDRVDEQYV. DNA of the CDR3: TGCGCCAGCAAACCGGACAGGGTCGACGAGCAGTACGTC.

The chain couples TRBV27 to TRBJ1-6, with D uncertain. Between the trimmed V and J ends, which lost 5 bases and 6 bases, there was a span of 14 bases. Germline V gene lookup returns CDR1 MNHEY and CDR2 SMNVEV (reference sequence). This CDR3 has 15 residues. Written as DNA, the CDR3 is TGTGCCAGCAGTCCACGGGCTGTTTCTAATTCACCCCTCCACTTT. Its translation is CASSPRAVSNSPLHF.

The chain uses TRBV27 and TRBJ1-2; D is uncertain. Germline CDR1 is MNHEY and CDR2 is SMNVEV (reference sequence). The CDR3 extends over 14 amino acids. Trimming shortened V by 7 bases and J by 5 bases, and 17 bases separated the two germline ends. CDR3 nucleotide sequence: TGTGCCAGCACGCGGCGTGGAGGGCTTTATGGCTACACCTTC. Translating it yields CASTRRGGLYGYTF.

Here the CDR3 reads CASSERVFSVETQYF. Here the CDR3 DNA reads TGTGCCAGCAGTGAGAGGGTGTTTAGCGTTGAGACCCAGTACTTC. The chain combines TRBV27 with TRBJ2-5, with a possible D match to TRBD2 (5 bases). V was clipped by 5 bases and J by 5 bases, with 18 bases between them. The CDR3 sequence is 15 residues long. Looked up from germline, CDR1 is MNHEY and CDR2 is SMNVEV (reference sequence).

The table lists this clone with a count of one. The gene calls are TRBV3-1 (or the pseudogene TRBV3-2) and TRBJ2-2; 8 nucleotides line up with TRBD1. With V trimmed by 4 bases and J by 1 base, 2 bases remained unmatched. The CDR3 totals 15 residues. Per the germline V gene, CDR1 is LGHDT and CDR2 is YNNKEL (reference sequence). CDR3 amino acids: CASSRTGLNTGELFF. In DNA, the CDR3 is TGTGCCAGCAGCCGGACAGGGCTGAACACCGGGGAGCTGTTTTTT.

This chain connects TRBV27 to TRBJ2-5, with D possibly TRBD2 on 7 matching bases. The CDR3 has 14 residues. From germline, CDR1 is MNHEY and CDR2 SMNVEV (reference sequence). V was shortened by 3 bases and J by 4 bases, with 12 bases between the two germline ends. DNA of the CDR3: TGTGCCAGCAGTTTGACAGGCGGGGGAGAGACCCAGTACTTC. Its protein product is CASSLTGGGETQYF.

CDR3 sequence (DNA): TGTGCCAGCTCACCACAGATGCTCGACTATGGCTACACCTTC. It translates to CASSPQMLDYGYTF. The chain has TRBV18 and TRBJ1-2, with D hard to call. CDR3 length: 14 residues. Germline CDR1 and CDR2: KGHSH and LQKENI. V was shortened by 1 base and J by 3 bases, with 9 bases between the two germline ends.

The V call is TRBV6-1, the J call TRBJ1-1; TRBD1 matches 9 bases. After removal of 2 bases from V and 1 base from J, the junction contained 5 bases not matched to a gene. CDR1 and CDR2 (germline): MNHNS, SASEGT. This CDR3 is 16 amino acids long. CDR3 nucleotides: TGTGCCAGCAGTGAAAGGACAGGGGCCACGAACACTGAAGCTTTCTTT. Its protein product is CASSERTGATNTEAFF.

This chain links TRBV7-2 with TRBJ2-7, with D hard to call. The V end was cut by 5 bases, the J end by 0 bases, with 17 bases between. This CDR3 has 16 amino acids. Germline CDR1 SGHTA, CDR2 FQGNSA. The CDR3 protein is CASSNFRMKSSYEQYF. CDR3 sequence (DNA): TGTGCCAGCAGCAACTTCAGGATGAAGAGCTCCTACGAGCAGTACTTC. Together with reference TRBV7-2 and TRBJ2-7, the CDR3 gives the full variable domain: GAGVSQSPSNKVTEKGKDVELRCDPISGHTALYWYRQSLGQGLEFLIYFQGNSAPDKSGLPSDRFSAERTGGSVSTLTIQRTQQEDSAVYLCASSNFRMKSSYEQYFGPGTRLTVT.

J is TRBJ2-3 and V is TRBV19; D possibly matches TRBD1 or TRBD2 (5 bases each). The germline CDR1 and CDR2 sequences are LNHDA and SQIVND (reference sequence). The CDR3 sequence is 16 residues long. Trimming took 7 bases from V and 4 from J, leaving 21 bases between them. The CDR3 protein is CASTEGRGIYADTQYF. The CDR3 nucleotides are TGTGCCAGTACCGAGGGACGGGGTATCTACGCAGATACGCAGTATTTT.

The V gene is TRBV19, the J gene TRBJ2-3; TRBD1 might be the D (5 bases). The CDR3 sequence is 14 residues long. V was clipped by 4 bases and J by 6 bases, with 14 bases between them. Per germline, CDR1 LNHDA and CDR2 SQIVND (reference sequence). CDR3 residues: CASSSHRSTDTQYF. The CDR3 coding sequence is TGTGCCAGTAGTAGCCACAGGAGTACGGATACGCAGTATTTT.

This rearrangement joins TRBV18 to TRBJ2-5; the D gene is possibly TRBD1 (6 bases). The V end lost 3 bases, the J end lost 0 bases, and 8 bases lay between the germline ends. The CDR3 loop spans 14 amino acids. The germline V gene has CDR1 KGHSH and CDR2 LQKENI. The CDR3 protein is CASSPRTDQETQYF. In nucleotides, the CDR3 is TGTGCCAGCTCACCCCGGACAGACCAAGAGACCCAGTACTTC.

The CDR3 sequence: CASRGLAGGSYEQYF. DNA for the CDR3: TGTGCCAGCCGAGGACTAGCGGGGGGCTCCTACGAGCAGTACTTC. The chain has TRBV18 and TRBJ2-7, with 14 bases identical to TRBD2. The V gene's germline CDR1 is KGHSH and CDR2 LQKENI. After removal of 8 bases from V and 0 bases from J, the junction contained 3 bases not matched to a gene. The CDR3 loop spans 15 amino acids.

This rearrangement joins TRBV10-3 to TRBJ2-1, with 8 nucleotides matching TRBD1. The CDR3 runs 15 residues. Germline lookup yields CDR1 ENHRY and CDR2 SYGVKD. The trim removed 2 bases at V and 6 bases at J, leaving 6 bases unmatched. DNA of the CDR3: TGTGCCATCAGTGAGACCGGACAGGGTGGCAATGAGCAGTTCTTC. This gives the protein CAISETGQGGNEQFF.

The chain combines TRBV7-6 with TRBJ2-1; possibly TRBD2 for D (5 bases). Trimming took 4 bases from V and 0 from J, leaving 19 bases between them. Germline CDR1 reads SGHVS; CDR2 reads FNYEAQ. The CDR3 has 18 residues. The CDR3 spells CASSSLLGLTSSYNEQFF. The CDR3, as DNA: TGTGCCAGCAGCTCCCTTCTTGGACTCACCAGCTCCTACAATGAGCAGTTCTTC.

This clone was seen just once. The CDR3 protein is CASSVRQERGDTIYF. The CDR3, as DNA: TGTGCCAGCAGCGTACGACAGGAGAGGGGGGACACCATATATTTT. This chain links TRBV9 with TRBJ1-3; D is possibly TRBD1 (6 bases). This CDR3 contains 15 residues. Germline lookup yields CDR1 SGDLS and CDR2 YYNGEE. The germline V and J ends were trimmed by 1 base and 8 bases, with 16 bases remaining between them.

V and J are TRBV27 and TRBJ2-1; D possibly corresponds to TRBD2 (7 bases). Germline lookup yields CDR1 MNHEY and CDR2 SMNVEV (reference sequence). Trimming left V 8 bases short and J 7 bases short, with 18 bases between. CDR3 length: 14 residues. CDR3 coding DNA: TGTGCCAGCCGGAGGGGGGGATTGGTGAATGAGCAGTTCTTC. It codes for CASRRGGLVNEQFF.

The rearrangement joins TRBV5-4 to TRBJ1-2, with a tentative D call TRBD1 (6 bases). The V and J ends lost 4 bases and 8 bases respectively, with 18 bases between them. Germline CDR1 reads SGHNT; CDR2 reads YYREEE (reference sequence). The CDR3 has 14 residues. CDR3 bases: TGTGCCAGCAGCCCGGGGTGGGGGGCGGACGGCTACACCTTC. It specifies CASSPGWGADGYTF.

This chain links TRBV7-8 with TRBJ2-5; unclear D gene. This CDR3 region has 13 residues. CDR1 and CDR2 from the germline V gene are SGHVS and FQNEAQ. Trimming removed 1 base from V and 6 bases from J, with 9 bases in between. The CDR3 region is CASSLESLKTQYF. As DNA, the CDR3 is TGTGCCAGCAGCTTAGAAAGCTTAAAGACCCAGTACTTC. Variable domain in full (rest from reference TRBV7-8 and TRBJ2-5): GAGVSQSPRYKVAKRGQDVALRCDPISGHVSLFWYQQALGQGPEFLTYFQNEAQLDKSGLPSDRFFAERPEGSVSTLKIQRTQQEDSAVYLCASSLESLKTQYFGPGTRLLVL.

The sample holds one count of this clone. The genes are TRBV6-6 and TRBJ1-2, with 7 bases lining up with TRBD1. After removal of 4 bases from V and 8 bases from J, the junction contained 13 bases not matched to a gene. CDR3 size: 15 residues. Germline CDR1 and CDR2: MNHNY and SVGAGI (reference sequence). CDR3 sequence reads: CASSSTGSFLAGYTF. The CDR3 coding sequence is TGTGCCAGCAGTTCGACAGGGAGTTTCTTAGCGGGCTACACCTTC.

The chain links TRBV7-8 to TRBJ1-6; TRBD1 is a possible D gene (6 bases). Trimming took off 2 bases at V and 2 bases at J, with 13 bases between the two ends. Germline V gene sequence: CDR1 SGHVS, CDR2 FQNEAQ. CDR3 length: 17 amino acids. Here the CDR3 DNA reads TGTGCCAGCAGCTTAAGGGGGTTAGCTACCTATAATTCACCCCTCCACTTT. Its protein product is CASSLRGLATYNSPLHF.

The gene calls are TRBV18 and TRBJ1-5, with D uncertain. Trimming removed 3 bases from V and 2 bases from J, with 5 bases in between. The V gene's germline CDR1 is KGHSH and CDR2 LQKENI. The length of the CDR3 is 13 residues. This CDR3 is CASSPAGNQPQHF. In DNA form, the CDR3 reads TGTGCCAGCTCACCTGCGGGCAATCAGCCCCAGCATTTT. Supplemented by reference TRBV18 and TRBJ1-5, the full variable domain reads NAGVMQNPRHLVRRRGQEARLRCSPMKGHSHVYWYRQLPEEGLKFMVYLQKENIIDESGMPKERFSAEFPKEGPSILRIQQVVRGDSAAYFCASSPAGNQPQHFGDGTRLSIL.

CDR3 in amino acids: CASSLLGDIQYF. In DNA form, the CDR3 reads TGTGCCAGCAGCCTCCTTGGGGACATTCAGTACTTC. The J gene is TRBJ2-4, the V gene TRBV7-9; D gene uncertain. V lost 5 bases and J lost 8, with 10 bases in between. Germline CDR1 and CDR2: SEHNR and FQNEAQ (reference sequence). This CDR3 contains 12 residues.

The rearrangement joins TRBV7-6 to TRBJ2-2; D gene ambiguous. Trimming cost V 1 base and J 4 bases, with 10 bases left between them. The CDR3 totals 15 residues. CDR1 SGHVS and CDR2 FNYEAQ come from the germline V gene. CDR3 sequence: CASSLEAGPTGELFF. DNA for the CDR3: TGTGCCAGCAGCTTAGAGGCCGGTCCCACCGGGGAGCTGTTTTTT.